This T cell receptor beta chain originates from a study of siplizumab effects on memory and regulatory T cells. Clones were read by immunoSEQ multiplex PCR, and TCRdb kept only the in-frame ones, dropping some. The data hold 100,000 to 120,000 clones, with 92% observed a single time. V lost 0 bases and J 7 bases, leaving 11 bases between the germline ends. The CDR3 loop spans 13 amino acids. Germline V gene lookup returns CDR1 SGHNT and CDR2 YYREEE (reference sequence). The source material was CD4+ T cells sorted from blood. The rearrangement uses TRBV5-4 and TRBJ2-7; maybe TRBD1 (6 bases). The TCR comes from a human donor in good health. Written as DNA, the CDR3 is TGTGCCAGCAGCTTGGAAACAGGGAGTGAGCAGTACTTC. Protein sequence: CASSLETGSEQYF. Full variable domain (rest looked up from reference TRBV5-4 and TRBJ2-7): ETGVTQSPTHLIKTRGQQVTLRCSSQSGHNTVSWYQQALGQGPQFIFQYYREEENGRGNFPPRFSGLQFPNYSSELNVNALELDDSALYLCASSLETGSEQYFGPGTRLTVT.